This passage covers 19 T cell receptor beta chains from one sample sequenced in a study of blood T cell dynamics during melanoma immunotherapy. Time point indicated: week 3, after first cycle of checkpoint inhibitor. Clones were read by immunoSEQ multiplex PCR, and TCRdb kept only the in-frame ones, dropping some. Of 25,000 to 30,000 clones in the sample, approximately 80% were seen once. Sample: blood, taken from a patient treated with checkpoint blockade. The origin of the receptors is a human donor with melanoma.

V usage is TRBV7-9 and J usage is TRBJ2-1; 12 positions match TRBD2. Germline V CDR1 and CDR2: SEHNR, FQNEAQ (reference sequence). This CDR3 region has 17 residues. The trim removed 4 bases at V and 7 bases at J, leaving 11 bases unmatched. CDR3 loop: CASSSPKTSGSQNEQFF. The CDR3 nucleotides are TGTGCCAGCAGCTCACCAAAGACTAGCGGGAGTCAAAATGAGCAGTTCTTC.

V is TRBV27 and J is TRBJ1-1, with TRBD1 identical over 7 bases. J was trimmed by 4 bases and V by 2 bases; bases with no gene match: 10. This CDR3 spans 16 amino acids. The germline V gene has CDR1 MNHEY and CDR2 SMNVEV (reference sequence). Here the CDR3 DNA reads TGTGCCAGCAGTTTACTCTCAATGCGGGACAGCACTGAAGCTTTCTTT. Its protein product is CASSLLSMRDSTEAFF.

This chain uses TRBV4-2 with TRBJ2-7; the D call may be TRBD1 or TRBD2 (5 bases each). The V gene lost 4 bases and the J gene lost 5 bases, with 15 bases spanning the gap. CDR1 is LGHNA and CDR2 is YNFKEQ in the germline V gene. The CDR3 has 14 amino acids. The CDR3 bases are TGTGCCAGCAGCCGGGGACGAGGTCTCGACGAGCAGTACTTC. It yields the protein CASSRGRGLDEQYF.

The rearrangement joins TRBV19 to TRBJ2-1; 10 nucleotides agree with TRBD2. This CDR3 contains 14 residues. Germline values: CDR1 LNHDA, CDR2 SQIVND (reference sequence). V lost 8 bases and J lost 3; bases outside the gene matches: 4. The CDR3 spells CASRSGRDYNEQFF. The CDR3 bases are TGTGCCAGTCGAAGCGGGAGGGACTACAATGAGCAGTTCTTC.

CDR3 nucleotide sequence: TGTGCCAGTAGTATAAGGTCCCGAACGGGAAGCTATGGCTACACCTTC. It translates to CASSIRSRTGSYGYTF. This chain links TRBV19 with TRBJ1-2; D is uncertain. Germline assignment: CDR1 LNHDA and CDR2 SQIVND (reference sequence). The CDR3 extends over 16 amino acids. V was cut by 2 bases and J by 4 bases, with 17 bases left in between.

The chain carries TRBV5-1 and TRBJ2-1; D unresolved. CDR3 length: 15 residues. Trimming took 0 bases from V and 7 from J, leaving 14 bases between them. Germline CDR1 and CDR2: SGHRS and YFSETQ. CDR3 sequence reads: CASSLVVGMGNEQFF. CDR3 nucleotide sequence: TGCGCCAGCAGCTTGGTTGTAGGGATGGGTAATGAGCAGTTCTTC.

The chain is built from TRBV4-3 and TRBJ1-4; D remains ambiguous. This CDR3 spans 17 amino acids. Per germline, CDR1 LGHNA and CDR2 YSLEER. The ends were cut back, 2 bases at V and 5 bases at J, with 18 bases in the middle. Written as DNA, the CDR3 is TGCGCCAGCAGCCAAAACAAGTTCGGGTTTCTAAATGAAAAACTGTTTTTT. It encodes CASSQNKFGFLNEKLFF.

The V call is TRBV6-1, the J call TRBJ1-1; perhaps TRBD1 as D (5 bases). There are 14 residues in the CDR3. Germline V gene sequence: CDR1 MNHNS, CDR2 SASEGT. The V and J ends lost 7 bases and 3 bases respectively, with 15 bases between them. The chain's CDR3 is CASTRQLWDTEAFF. CDR3 DNA sequence: TGTGCCAGCACCCGACAGTTATGGGACACTGAAGCTTTCTTT.

The DNA for the CDR3 is TGCGCCAGCACCCAGACTAGCGGGAGCGAAGAGACCCAGTACTTC. This sequence encodes CASTQTSGSEETQYF. The chain has TRBV5-1 and TRBJ2-5; 12 bases match TRBD2. Trimming removed 6 bases from V and 3 bases from J; junction bases left unmatched: 6. The CDR3 consists of 15 residues. Per germline, CDR1 SGHRS and CDR2 YFSETQ.

V usage is TRBV6-1 and J usage is TRBJ2-7, with 7 bases lining up with TRBD2. Germline CDR1 and CDR2: MNHNS and SASEGT. Trimming cost V 11 bases and J 3 bases; bases outside gene matches: 7. This CDR3 has 12 amino acids. CDR3 nucleotide sequence: TGTGCCGCAGCCCTAGCGGTCTACGAGCAGTACTTC. Translated: CAAALAVYEQYF.

The chain has TRBV2 and TRBJ2-1; the match to TRBD2 covers 16 bases. The germline V gene encodes CDR1 SNHLY and CDR2 FYNNEI. This CDR3 is 15 amino acids long. With V trimmed by 6 bases and J by 10 bases, 6 bases remained unmatched. The CDR3 region is CASRGTSGRGGEQFF. DNA of the CDR3: TGTGCCAGCAGAGGGACTAGCGGGAGGGGGGGGGAGCAGTTCTTC.

This sequence joins TRBV28 and TRBJ1-6; a weak D match, TRBD1 (6 bases). V was trimmed by 3 bases and J by 9 bases, leaving 18 bases between them. Germline CDR1 is MDHEN and CDR2 is SYDVKM. The CDR3 totals 16 residues. CDR3 DNA: TGTGCCAGCAGTTTGTTAACAGGGCCCAAGGGTTCACCCCTCCACTTT. Translation gives CASSLLTGPKGSPLHF.

The chain employs TRBV30 and TRBJ1-1, with D perhaps TRBD1 (5 bases). CDR3 length: 13 residues. Trimming took off 1 base at V and 4 bases at J, with 10 bases between the two ends. Germline CDR1 and CDR2: GTSNPN and SVGIG (reference sequence). CDR3 sequence: CAWSGVGGTEAFF. CDR3 coding DNA: TGTGCCTGGAGTGGGGTCGGGGGCACTGAAGCTTTCTTT.

The V gene is TRBV6-5, the J gene TRBJ2-7; D ambiguous. Germline assignment: CDR1 MNHEY and CDR2 SVGAGI. Trimming pared 4 bases from V and 3 bases from J, leaving 7 bases between. This CDR3 comprises 12 residues. The chain's CDR3 is CASSSDIYEQYF. The CDR3 DNA is TGTGCCAGCAGTTCCGACATCTACGAGCAGTACTTC.

The CDR3 spells CASSQVAQAPRNTIYF. CDR3 DNA sequence: TGCGCCAGCAGCCAAGTGGCCCAGGCCCCTAGGAACACCATATATTTT. The chain links TRBV4-3 to TRBJ1-3; D is unresolved. Germline V gene sequence: CDR1 LGHNA, CDR2 YSLEER. V dropped 1 base and J dropped 7 bases, with 17 bases sitting between them. This CDR3 contains 16 residues.

V gene TRBV30 combines with J gene TRBJ1-6; 8 bases are a match to TRBD1. V shed 0 bases and J 4 bases; nucleotides not matched to a gene: 2. Germline V gene sequence: CDR1 GTSNPN, CDR2 SVGIG (reference sequence). The CDR3 has 15 amino acids. CDR3 protein: CAWSVRQGYNSPLHF. For the CDR3, the DNA is TGTGCCTGGAGTGTAAGACAGGGGTATAATTCACCCCTCCACTTT.

This chain joins TRBV2 and TRBJ1-1, with D perhaps matching TRBD1 (5 bases). Germline-derived CDR1 and CDR2 are SNHLY and FYNNEI. The CDR3 has 15 residues. Trimming removed 4 bases at V and 1 base at J, with 13 bases between. DNA of the CDR3: TGTGCCAGCAGTGTTAACCCGGGGACGAACACTGAAGCTTTCTTT. Amino acids: CASSVNPGTNTEAFF.

This clone was detected only once. The V gene is TRBV6-5, the J gene TRBJ1-5, with D unclear. Between the trimmed V and J ends, which lost 2 bases and 6 bases, there was a span of 11 bases. CDR3 length: 14 residues. Germline V gene sequence: CDR1 MNHEY, CDR2 SVGAGI. As DNA, the CDR3 is TGTGCCAGCAGTTACGGGGAAGCGGGTCAGCCCCAGCATTTT. Translation gives CASSYGEAGQPQHF.

This chain connects TRBV6-1 to TRBJ1-3, with a possible D match to TRBD1 (6 bases). V lost 6 bases to trimming and J lost 2 bases, with 11 bases between them. The length of the CDR3 is 14 residues. Germline-derived CDR1 and CDR2 are MNHNS and SASEGT. The CDR3 region is CASRGAVTGNTIYF. The CDR3 DNA is TGTGCCAGCAGGGGGGCGGTAACTGGAAACACCATATATTTT.